A selection of T cell receptor beta chains follows, all from one sample in a study of shared clonotypes between healthy human individuals. Data came from immunoSEQ multiplex PCR; TCRdb stores just in-frame clones and leaves some out. Here the sample spans 850,000 to 1,100,000 clones, 60% to 80% being singletons. The sequenced material came from memory CD4+ T cells from PBMCs. These receptors were taken from a man aged 18 to 35 in good health. Some clones in this sample may be carry-over from other donors' samples. CDR3s include the opening cysteine and the closing phenylalanine or tryptophan. A D gene is named only where the DNA matches it firmly. The listing skips clone size in some rows; elsewhere it reads once, few, many or a size class.

V,size,D,CDR3
TRBV7-8,NA,NA,CASTPREEQFF
TRBV12-5,once,TRBD1,CASGLATGEDYGYTF
TRBV12-2,NA,NA,CASRIPTFLGEQYF
TRBV7-9,few,NA,CASSKVVGAPFLHGYTF
TRBV15,NA,NA,CATSRDRARGVEQYF
TRBV7-9,NA,NA,CASSQFDSGEQFF
TRBV27,NA,TRBD1,CASSLSTGDYGYTF
TRBV5-1,NA,NA,CASSYGSSYEQYF
TRBV9,NA,TRBD2,CASSPRSAREGNEQFF
TRBV5-1,few,TRBD2,CASSLEGTSYNEQFF
TRBV7-6,NA,TRBD2,CASSLVGGRGYEQYF
TRBV9,NA,NA,CASSSKENGELFF
TRBV27,few,NA,CASSRRGSEAFF
TRBV5-6,NA,TRBD1,CASSQEGQGYSETQYF
TRBV18,NA,NA,CASSPSGSSYEQYF
TRBV28,NA,TRBD2,CASSRLAGGGEQFF
TRBV10-3,NA,TRBD2,CAISEFRTSGSSSYNEQFF
TRBV30,NA,NA,CAWSVAATGEKLFF
TRBV5-1,NA,NA,CASSLDVRVFSEAFF
TRBV28,NA,TRBD1,CASSPGFNRGNQPQHF
TRBV28,NA,NA,CASSPLREQFF
TRBV10-3,NA,NA,CATAENMNTEAFF
TRBV6-5,NA,NA,CASSRSQGNYGYTF
TRBV28,many,TRBD1,CASSPQPGQGARTGELFF
TRBV6-1,NA,TRBD2,CASSGGGSLSYEQYF
TRBV5-1,NA,TRBD2,CASSLGLAGGETQYF
TRBV6-1,NA,TRBD1,CATGTGGSWDYGYTF
TRBV7-3,NA,NA,CASSLMGSQPGELFF
TRBV4-3,NA,NA,CASSQERLDLGTDTQYF
TRBV2,NA,NA,CASPRGRSYSGYTF
TRBV30,few,NA,CAWSGNYEQYF
TRBV11-3,NA,TRBD1,CASSSTGTGTETQYF
TRBV7-8,once,NA,CASSLSASRSYGYTF